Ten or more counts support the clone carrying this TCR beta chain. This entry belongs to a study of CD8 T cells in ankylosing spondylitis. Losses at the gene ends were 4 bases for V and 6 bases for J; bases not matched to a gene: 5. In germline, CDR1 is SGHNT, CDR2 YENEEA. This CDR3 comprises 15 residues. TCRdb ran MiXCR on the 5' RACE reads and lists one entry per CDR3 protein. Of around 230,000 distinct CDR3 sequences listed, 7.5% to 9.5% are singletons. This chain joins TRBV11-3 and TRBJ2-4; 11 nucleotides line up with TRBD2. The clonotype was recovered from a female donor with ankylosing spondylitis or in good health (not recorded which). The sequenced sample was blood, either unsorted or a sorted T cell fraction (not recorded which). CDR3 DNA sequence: TGTGCCAGCAGCTCAACCGGGACTAGCGGAAACATTCAGTACTTC. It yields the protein CASSSTGTSGNIQYF.